The text below deals with one T cell receptor (beta chain). Its antigen is as yet unknown. For the second PCR, which ran for roughly 6 to 11 cycles, a sample-barcoded 5' primer and a J-beta primer mix were used. One entry per CDR3 protein results from TCRdb running MiXCR on the 5' RACE reads. The table shows around 990,000 distinct CDR3 sequences, with approximately 26% occurring only once. This sample stems from a study of blood T cells in healthy people across ages. Study as a whole: Roughly one uniquely barcoded beta molecule per two T cells was captured.

Germline values: CDR1 MDHEN, CDR2 SYDVKM. This CDR3 is 13 amino acids long. Whole-study results and caveats: CMV status of donors was unknown, possibly confounding expanded clonotype changes.

The same data also contributed to another study, on T cells of mothers and their children. From that report: For the second PCR, the M1S primer put in sample barcodes and 2-4 random nucleotides.

This TCR was sampled from a girl aged 2 to 9 in good health. The sample taken for sequencing was blood. This chain joins TRBV28 and TRBJ2-1; D remains unclear. The J call may be faulty, since TRBJ2-7 better matches the DNA end. The CDR3 nucleotides are TGTGCCAGCAGCAATCCTCGTGGCTACGAGCAGTACTTC. This encodes CASSNPRGYEQYF.